The 19 T cell receptor beta chains below all came from one sample that was sequenced in a study of T cells after yellow fever vaccination (dated by TCRdb to the late 2010s). This specimen's treatment or condition label, interpreted: live attenuated yellow fever vaccine strain. The library was obtained by 5' RACE. The sequencing machine was an Illumina HiSeq 2500. TCRdb itself trimmed the public reads at Q25 with fastp, ran MiXCR and retained productive beta chains. Identical CDR3 protein sequences are pooled into one entry, listed with their most common genes and DNA. This sample gives 450,000 to 550,000 distinct CDR3 sequences in total; 21% of them show up just once. The ten most abundant clones make up roughly a sixth of the sample. Sequencing used PBMCs, obtained 21 days after the first yellow fever vaccination. The receptor set was obtained from a man aged 18 to 29 who received the YFV17D yellow fever vaccine.

The gene calls are TRBV12-5 and TRBJ1-5; D not certain. Germline CDR1 LGHNT, CDR2 FRNRAP. V gave up 4 bases and J gave up 11 bases, with 12 bases separating them. The CDR3 extends over 12 amino acids. CDR3 DNA: TGTGCTAGTGGTTCTGACCGGAGCACCCAGCATTTT. Protein: CASGSDRSTQHF.

J is TRBJ2-3 and V is TRBV20-1; 10 nucleotides align to TRBD2. The CDR3 runs to 15 residues. Germline CDR1 is DFQATT and CDR2 is SNEGSKA (reference sequence). Unmatched junction bases numbered 3, after V lost 2 bases and J lost 1 base. The CDR3 reads CSARPSGGGTDTQYF. CDR3 sequence (DNA): TGCAGTGCTAGACCTAGCGGGGGCGGCACAGATACGCAGTATTTT.

The V gene is TRBV7-2, the J gene TRBJ2-3, with 7 bases fitting TRBD1. The V gene's germline CDR1 is SGHTA and CDR2 FQGNSA. V was clipped by 4 bases and J by 7 bases; unmatched bases: 8. This CDR3 spans 14 amino acids. CDR3 loop: CASSSGQTVNTQYF. CDR3 DNA: TGTGCCAGCAGCTCGGGACAGACGGTAAATACGCAGTATTTT.

The V and J genes are TRBV12-3 or TRBV12-4 and TRBJ2-7, with D unclear. V was clipped by 4 bases and J by 6 bases, with 7 bases between them. CDR3 size: 11 residues. CDR3 sequence (DNA): TGTGCCAGCAGTTCTCAACGCGAGCAGTACTTC. Amino acids: CASSSQREQYF.

The V call is TRBV28, the J call TRBJ2-7, with D possibly TRBD1 on 5 matching bases. The CDR3 runs 15 residues. V was pared by 5 bases and J by 2 bases, with 16 bases between. Germline V gives CDR1 MDHEN, CDR2 SYDVKM. The CDR3 loop reads CASSLYGGAAYEQYV. The CDR3 DNA reads TGTGCCAGCAGTCTATATGGTGGGGCAGCCTACGAGCAGTACGTC.

In this sample, this clonotype turned up a few times. The genes are TRBV7-9 and TRBJ2-1; TRBD1 aligns across 9 bases. CDR3 length: 15 amino acids. The germline CDR1 and CDR2 sequences are SEHNR and FQNEAQ (reference sequence). V lost 3 bases, J lost 3 bases, and 3 bases stayed unmatched. The CDR3 spells CASSFGTGYYNEQFF. CDR3 DNA: TGTGCCAGCAGCTTCGGGACAGGGTACTACAATGAGCAGTTCTTC.

This clonotype was seen once. V is TRBV7-2 and J is TRBJ2-7, with a possible D match to TRBD1 (6 bases). The CDR3 sequence is 13 residues long. CDR1 and CDR2 from the germline V gene are SGHTA and FQGNSA. The ends were cut back, 3 bases at V and 7 bases at J, with 13 bases in the middle. The CDR3 DNA is TGTGCCAGCAGCTTTGGGGGCCGCGGGGAGCAGTACGTC. It yields the protein CASSFGGRGEQYV.

The table lists this clonotype with many counts. V and J are TRBV28 and TRBJ2-6; no definite D call. The ends were cut back, 1 base at V and 1 base at J, with 2 bases in the middle. The CDR3 is 14 amino acids. Germline V lookup: CDR1 MDHEN, CDR2 SYDVKM. The CDR3 loop is CASSLFSGANVLTF. CDR3 nucleotide sequence: TGTGCCAGCAGTTTATTTTCTGGGGCCAACGTCCTGACTTTC.

This clonotype was seen only a few times. This chain links TRBV7-2 with TRBJ2-5; 10 bases agree with TRBD1. CDR1 SGHTA and CDR2 FQGNSA come from the germline V gene. Unmatched junction bases numbered 5, after V lost 3 bases and J lost 4 bases. The CDR3 runs 15 residues. The CDR3 coding sequence is TGTGCCAGCAGCTTTGACAGGGGGCGAACAGAGACCCAGTACTTC. The encoded protein is CASSFDRGRTETQYF. The whole variable domain, remainder taken from reference TRBV7-2 and TRBJ2-5, is GAGVSQSPSNKVTEKGKDVELRCDPISGHTALYWYRQSLGQGLEFLIYFQGNSAPDKSGLPSDRFSAERTGGSVSTLTIQRTQQEDSAVYLCASSFDRGRTETQYFGPGTRLLVL.

The genes are TRBV28 and TRBJ2-3, with TRBD1 identical over 10 bases. CDR1 MDHEN and CDR2 SYDVKM come from the germline V gene. The CDR3 runs to 14 residues. V lost 5 bases and J lost 7; bases outside the gene matches: 6. The CDR3, as DNA: TGTGCCAGCAGTCTGGACAGGGGGGTGAATACGCAGTATTTT. It encodes CASSLDRGVNTQYF.

This clonotype was recorded a few times. The chain carries TRBV14 and TRBJ2-7; D may be TRBD1 or TRBD2 (5 bases each). Germline V gives CDR1 SGHDN, CDR2 FVKESK. V lost 1 base and J 3 bases, leaving 13 bases between the germline ends. The CDR3 sequence is 15 residues long. The CDR3 loop is CASSQANWDGYEQYF. The CDR3 DNA reads TGTGCCAGCAGCCAAGCCAACTGGGACGGCTACGAGCAGTACTTC.

Here the CDR3 reads CASSQDVGTSGGGKTQYF. The CDR3 nucleotides read TGCGCCAGCAGCCAAGATGTGGGGACTAGCGGGGGAGGAAAGACCCAGTACTTC. The chain recombines TRBV4-3 with TRBJ2-5, with TRBD2 identical over 14 bases. The CDR3 spans 18 residues. V lost 0 bases, J lost 6 bases, and 9 bases stayed unmatched. In germline, CDR1 is LGHNA, CDR2 YSLEER.

CDR3 residues: CSAPGRTGPTGELFF. DNA for the CDR3: TGCAGTGCTCCCGGACGGACAGGGCCCACCGGGGAGCTGTTTTTT. The chain has TRBV20-1 and TRBJ2-2; 8 nucleotides agree with TRBD1. With V trimmed by 5 bases and J by 4 bases, 9 bases remained unmatched. Per germline, CDR1 DFQATT and CDR2 SNEGSKA (reference sequence). This CDR3 contains 15 residues.

V and J are TRBV6-1 and TRBJ2-6; TRBD1 agrees at 7 bases. The V gene's germline CDR1 is MNHNS and CDR2 SASEGT. After removal of 7 bases from V and 1 base from J, the junction contained 10 bases not matched to a gene. There are 17 residues in the CDR3. Written as DNA, the CDR3 is TGTGCCAGCATCCCTAGACAGGGTCGTTCTGGGGCCAACGTCCTGACTTTC. The encoded protein is CASIPRQGRSGANVLTF.

The genes are TRBV30 and TRBJ2-7; D not certain. V gave up 5 bases and J gave up 3 bases, with 11 bases separating them. The CDR3 runs 12 residues. The germline gives CDR1 GTSNPN, CDR2 SVGIG (reference sequence). This CDR3 reads CAWGDGVYEQYF. The DNA for the CDR3 is TGTGCCTGGGGCGACGGAGTCTACGAGCAGTACTTC. The complete variable domain, with remaining parts taken from reference TRBV30 and TRBJ2-7, reads SQTIHQWPATLVQPVGSPLSLECTVEGTSNPNLYWYRQAAGRGLQLLFYSVGIGQISSEVPQNLSASRPQDRQFILSSKKLLLSDSGFYLCAWGDGVYEQYFGPGTRLTVT.

A few counts support this clonotype. This chain connects TRBV7-9 to TRBJ1-1; D is uncertain. The germline V and J ends were trimmed by 6 bases and 7 bases, with 24 bases remaining between them. This CDR3 comprises 16 residues. Germline-derived CDR1 and CDR2 are SEHNR and FQNEAQ (reference sequence). The CDR3 region is CASRERPEFRISEAFF. The DNA for the CDR3 is TGTGCCAGCAGGGAGAGACCGGAGTTCCGGATCAGTGAAGCTTTCTTT. Variable domain in full (rest from reference TRBV7-9 and TRBJ1-1): DTGVSQNPRHKITKRGQNVTFRCDPISEHNRLYWYRQTLGQGPEFLTYFQNEAQLEKSRLLSDRFSAERPKGSFSTLEIQRTEQGDSAMYLCASRERPEFRISEAFFGQGTRLTVV.

The chain couples TRBV6-1 to TRBJ2-7; unclear D gene. This CDR3 contains 12 residues. Germline loops: CDR1 MNHNS, CDR2 SASEGT. Trimming left V 6 bases short and J 2 bases short, with 8 bases between. CDR3 nucleotides: TGTGCCAGCAGCCAGACCCCCTACGAGCAGTACTTC. Residues: CASSQTPYEQYF.

This clonotype occurred a few times. The rearrangement uses TRBV4-1 and TRBJ2-3; 10 bases align to TRBD2. Germline V gene data show CDR1 as MGHRA and CDR2 as YSYEKL. CDR3 length equals 18 residues. The junction had 10 bases not matched to a gene; V was cut back by 0 bases and J by 4 bases. In nucleotides, the CDR3 is TGCGCCAGCAGCCAAGATTTAAGCGGGGGGGCCGTGGCAGATACGCAGTATTTT. Translation gives CASSQDLSGGAVADTQYF.

This clonotype showed up just a few times. The J gene is TRBJ2-2, the V gene TRBV7-2, with D maybe TRBD1 (6 bases). CDR3 length equals 15 residues. The germline V and J ends were trimmed by 1 base and 5 bases, with 11 bases remaining between them. From germline, CDR1 is SGHTA and CDR2 FQGNSA. The CDR3 spells CASSLGTQGTGELFF. The CDR3 DNA follows: TGTGCCAGCAGCTTAGGTACCCAGGGGACCGGGGAGCTGTTTTTT.